This entry concerns a single T cell receptor (beta chain). Measured with immunoSEQ multiplex PCR; TCRdb has only the in-frame clones, and not every one. The sample records fewer than 2,000 clones, more than 60% being singletons. The sample is drawn from a study of STAT5B mutations in CD4+ large granular lymphocyte leukemia. Across the whole study: CD8+ depletion followed by anti-CD4 microbead selection was applied to cryopreserved cells.

Specimen: PBMCs. The clonotype comes from a woman between 70 and 85 years old with CD4+ T-cell large granular lymphocyte leukemia.

In DNA form, the CDR3 reads TGTGCCAGTAGGGATTCTGGACGGTTCTATGGCTACACCTTC. Translated, it gives CASRDSGRFYGYTF. The chain carries TRBV19 and TRBJ1-2, with unresolved D. The germline CDR1 and CDR2 sequences are LNHDA and SQIVND (reference sequence). The ends were cut back, 6 bases at V and 4 bases at J, with 15 bases in the middle. The CDR3 is 14 amino acids.